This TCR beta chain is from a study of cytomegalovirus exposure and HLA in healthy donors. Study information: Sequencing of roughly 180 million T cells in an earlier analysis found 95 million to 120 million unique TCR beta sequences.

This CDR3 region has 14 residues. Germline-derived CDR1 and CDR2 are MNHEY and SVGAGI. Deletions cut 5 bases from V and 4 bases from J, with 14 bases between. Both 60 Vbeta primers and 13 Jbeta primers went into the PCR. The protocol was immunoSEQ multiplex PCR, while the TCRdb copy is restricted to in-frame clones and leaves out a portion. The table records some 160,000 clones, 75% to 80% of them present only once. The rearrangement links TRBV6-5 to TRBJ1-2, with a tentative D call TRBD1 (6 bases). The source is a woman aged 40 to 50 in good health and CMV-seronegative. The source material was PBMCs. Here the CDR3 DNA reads TGTGCCAGCAGTGACCAGGGGAGGGGCTATGGCTACACCTTC. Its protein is CASSDQGRGYGYTF.